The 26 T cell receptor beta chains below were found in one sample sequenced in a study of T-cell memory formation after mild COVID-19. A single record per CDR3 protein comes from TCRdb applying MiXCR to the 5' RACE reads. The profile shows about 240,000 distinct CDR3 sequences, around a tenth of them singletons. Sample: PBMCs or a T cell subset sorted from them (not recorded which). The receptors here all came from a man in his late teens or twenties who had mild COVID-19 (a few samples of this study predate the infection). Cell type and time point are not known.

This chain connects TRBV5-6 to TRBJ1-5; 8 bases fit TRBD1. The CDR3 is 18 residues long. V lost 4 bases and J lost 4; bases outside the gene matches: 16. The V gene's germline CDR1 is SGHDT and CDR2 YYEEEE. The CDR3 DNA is TGTGCCAGCAGCCGTCCTAGGACAGGGCCACCAAAGAATCAGCCCCAGCATTTT. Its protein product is CASSRPRTGPPKNQPQHF. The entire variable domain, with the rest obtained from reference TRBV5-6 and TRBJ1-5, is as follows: DAGVTQSPTHLIKTRGQQVTLRCSPKSGHDTVSWYQQALGQGPQFIFQYYEEEERQRGNFPDRFSGHQFPNYSSELNVNALLLGDSALYLCASSRPRTGPPKNQPQHFGDGTRLSIL.

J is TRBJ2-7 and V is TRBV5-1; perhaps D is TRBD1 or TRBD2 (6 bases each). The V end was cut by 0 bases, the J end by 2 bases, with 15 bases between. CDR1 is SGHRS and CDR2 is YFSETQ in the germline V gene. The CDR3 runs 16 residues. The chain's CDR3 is CASSLATGAQTYEQYF. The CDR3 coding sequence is TGCGCCAGCAGCTTGGCCACGGGGGCGCAGACCTACGAGCAGTACTTC.

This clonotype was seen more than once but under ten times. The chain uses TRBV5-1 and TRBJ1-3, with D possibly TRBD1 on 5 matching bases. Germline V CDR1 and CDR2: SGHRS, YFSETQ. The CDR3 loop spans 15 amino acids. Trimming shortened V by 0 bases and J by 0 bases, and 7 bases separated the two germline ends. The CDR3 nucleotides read TGCGCCAGCAGCTTGGCAGGGATCTCTGGAAACACCATATATTTT. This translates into CASSLAGISGNTIYF.

The CDR3 sequence: CASSQQSNGNYGYTF. The CDR3 DNA sequence: TGCGCCAGCAGCCAACAAAGCAACGGTAACTATGGCTACACCTTC. V is TRBV4-1 and J is TRBJ1-2; no definite D call. The germline V gene encodes CDR1 MGHRA and CDR2 YSYEKL. Trimming cost V 2 bases and J 1 base, with 11 bases left between them. This CDR3 region has 15 residues.

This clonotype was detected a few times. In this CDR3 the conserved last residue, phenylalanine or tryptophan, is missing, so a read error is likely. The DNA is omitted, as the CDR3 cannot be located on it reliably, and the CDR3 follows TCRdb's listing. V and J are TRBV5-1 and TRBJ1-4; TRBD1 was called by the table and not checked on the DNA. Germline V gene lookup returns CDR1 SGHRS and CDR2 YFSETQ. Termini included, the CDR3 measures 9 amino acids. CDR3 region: CASSLGDPL.

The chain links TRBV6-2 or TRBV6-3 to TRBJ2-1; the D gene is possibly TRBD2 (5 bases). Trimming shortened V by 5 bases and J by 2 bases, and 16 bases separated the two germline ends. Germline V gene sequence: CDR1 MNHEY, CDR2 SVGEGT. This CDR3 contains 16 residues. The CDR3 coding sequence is TGTGCCAGCAGTCCCTCGAGGGCACCCCCCTACAATGAGCAGTTCTTC. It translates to CASSPSRAPPYNEQFF.

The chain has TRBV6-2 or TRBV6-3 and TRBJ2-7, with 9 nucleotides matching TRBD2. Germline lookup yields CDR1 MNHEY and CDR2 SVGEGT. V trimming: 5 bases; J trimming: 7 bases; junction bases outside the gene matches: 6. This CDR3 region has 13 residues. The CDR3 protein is CASSPLAGLEQYV. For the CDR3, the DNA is TGTGCCAGCAGTCCTCTAGCGGGGTTGGAGCAGTACGTC.

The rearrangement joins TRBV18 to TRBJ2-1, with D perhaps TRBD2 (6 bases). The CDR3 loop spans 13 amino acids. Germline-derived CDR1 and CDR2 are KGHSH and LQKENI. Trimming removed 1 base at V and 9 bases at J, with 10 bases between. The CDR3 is CASSPRLEAEQFF. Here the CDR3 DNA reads TGTGCCAGCTCACCACGACTAGAGGCTGAGCAGTTCTTC.

In DNA form, the CDR3 reads TGCGCCAGCAGCTTTGGAGGGGACTATGGCTACACCTTC. This sequence encodes CASSFGGDYGYTF. The chain is built from TRBV5-1 and TRBJ1-2, with D possibly TRBD1 on 5 matching bases. CDR3 length: 13 amino acids. Deletions cut 2 bases from V and 3 bases from J, with 8 bases between. Looked up from germline, CDR1 is SGHRS and CDR2 is YFSETQ. The whole variable domain, filled in from reference TRBV5-1 and TRBJ1-2, reads KAGVTQTPRYLIKTRGQQVTLSCSPISGHRSVSWYQQTPGQGLQFLFEYFSETQRNKGNFPGRFSGRQFSNSRSEMNVSTLELGDSALYLCASSFGGDYGYTFGSGTRLTVV.

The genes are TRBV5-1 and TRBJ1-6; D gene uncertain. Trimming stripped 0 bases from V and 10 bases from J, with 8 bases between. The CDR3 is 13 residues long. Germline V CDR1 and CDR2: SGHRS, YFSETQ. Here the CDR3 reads CASSLGHSSPLHF. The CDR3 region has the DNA TGCGCCAGCAGCTTGGGACATTCGTCACCCCTCCACTTT.

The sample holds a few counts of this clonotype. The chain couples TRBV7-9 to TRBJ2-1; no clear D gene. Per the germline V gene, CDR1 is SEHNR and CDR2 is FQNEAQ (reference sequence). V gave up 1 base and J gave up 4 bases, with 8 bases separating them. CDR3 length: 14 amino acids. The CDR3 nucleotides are TGTGCCAGCAGCTTAGAGGGTTTGTACAATGAGCAGTTCTTC. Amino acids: CASSLEGLYNEQFF.

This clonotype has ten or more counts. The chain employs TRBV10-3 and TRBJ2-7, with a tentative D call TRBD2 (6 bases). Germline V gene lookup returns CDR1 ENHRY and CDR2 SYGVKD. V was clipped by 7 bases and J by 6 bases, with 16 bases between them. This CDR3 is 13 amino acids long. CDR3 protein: CAINRLGMFEQYV. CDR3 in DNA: TGTGCCATCAACCGACTAGGAATGTTCGAGCAGTACGTC.

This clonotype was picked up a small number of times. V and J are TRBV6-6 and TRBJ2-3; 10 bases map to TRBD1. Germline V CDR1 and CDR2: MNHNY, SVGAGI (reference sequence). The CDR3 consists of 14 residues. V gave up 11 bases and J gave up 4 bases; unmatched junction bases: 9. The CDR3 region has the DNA TGTGCCGCAACACGGGACAGGGGATCAGATACGCAGTATTTT. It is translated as CAATRDRGSDTQYF.

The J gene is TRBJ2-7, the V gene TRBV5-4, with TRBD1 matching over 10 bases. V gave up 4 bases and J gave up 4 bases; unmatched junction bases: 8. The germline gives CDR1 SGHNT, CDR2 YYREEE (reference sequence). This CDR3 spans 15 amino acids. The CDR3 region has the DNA TGTGCCAGCAGCCTGGGAAGGGGACAGGGGTACGAGCAGTACTTC. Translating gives CASSLGRGQGYEQYF. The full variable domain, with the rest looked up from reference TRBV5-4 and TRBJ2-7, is ETGVTQSPTHLIKTRGQQVTLRCSSQSGHNTVSWYQQALGQGPQFIFQYYREEENGRGNFPPRFSGLQFPNYSSELNVNALELDDSALYLCASSLGRGQGYEQYFGPGTRLTVT.

The CDR3 DNA sequence: TGTGCCAGCAGTTTGCGGGGGAGGACCGGGGAGCTGTTTTTT. Translated: CASSLRGRTGELFF. The chain joins TRBV12-3 or TRBV12-4 to TRBJ2-2; 7 bases map to TRBD2. There are 14 residues in the CDR3. V shed 3 bases, J shed 5 bases, and the junction held 3 bases outside the gene matches.

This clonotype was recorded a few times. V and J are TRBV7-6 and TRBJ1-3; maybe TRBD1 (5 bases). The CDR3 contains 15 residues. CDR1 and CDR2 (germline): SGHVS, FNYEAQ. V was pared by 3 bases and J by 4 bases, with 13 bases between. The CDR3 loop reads CASSLTGPGGNTIYF. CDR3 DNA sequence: TGTGCCAGCAGCTTGACCGGGCCAGGGGGAAACACCATATATTTT.

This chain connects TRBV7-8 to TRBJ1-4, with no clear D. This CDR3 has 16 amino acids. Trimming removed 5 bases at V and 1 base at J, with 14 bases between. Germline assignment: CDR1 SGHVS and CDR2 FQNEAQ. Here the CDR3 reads CASSAQHSGTNEKLFF. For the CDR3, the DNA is TGTGCCAGCAGCGCGCAACATAGCGGAACTAATGAAAAACTGTTTTTT.

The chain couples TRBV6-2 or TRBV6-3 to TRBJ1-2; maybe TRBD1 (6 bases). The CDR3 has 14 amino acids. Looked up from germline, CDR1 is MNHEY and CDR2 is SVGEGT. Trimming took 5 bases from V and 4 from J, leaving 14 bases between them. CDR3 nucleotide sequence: TGTGCCAGCAGTCACCGGGGGACAATCTATGGCTACACCTTC. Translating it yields CASSHRGTIYGYTF.

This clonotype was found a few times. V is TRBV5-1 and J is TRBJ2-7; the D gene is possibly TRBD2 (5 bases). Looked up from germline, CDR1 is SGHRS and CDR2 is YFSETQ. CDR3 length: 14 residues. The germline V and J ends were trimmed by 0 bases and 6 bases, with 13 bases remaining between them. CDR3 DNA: TGCGCCAGCAGCTTGGTGCCGGGGTCGGGCGAGCAGTACTTC. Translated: CASSLVPGSGEQYF.

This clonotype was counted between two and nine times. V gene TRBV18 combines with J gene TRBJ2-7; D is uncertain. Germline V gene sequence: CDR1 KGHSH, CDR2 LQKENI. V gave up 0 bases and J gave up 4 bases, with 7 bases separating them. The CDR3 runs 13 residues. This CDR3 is CASSPPSEYEQYF. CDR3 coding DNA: TGTGCCAGCTCACCACCCAGTGAGTACGAGCAGTACTTC.

The CDR3 is CASSQDRSYNEQFF. The DNA for the CDR3 is TGTGCCAGCAGCCAAGATAGGAGCTACAATGAGCAGTTCTTC. This chain connects TRBV4-2 to TRBJ2-1; D gene ambiguous. The CDR3 contains 14 residues. Germline CDR1 and CDR2: LGHNA and YNFKEQ. V gave up 0 bases and J gave up 3 bases, with 6 bases separating them.

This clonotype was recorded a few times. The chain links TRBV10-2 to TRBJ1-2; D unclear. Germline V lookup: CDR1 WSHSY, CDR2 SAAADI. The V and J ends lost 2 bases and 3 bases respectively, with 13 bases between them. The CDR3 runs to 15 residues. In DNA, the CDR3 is TGCGCCAGCAGTGAGGGGCGGCCCCGGGACTATGGCTACACCTTC. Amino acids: CASSEGRPRDYGYTF.

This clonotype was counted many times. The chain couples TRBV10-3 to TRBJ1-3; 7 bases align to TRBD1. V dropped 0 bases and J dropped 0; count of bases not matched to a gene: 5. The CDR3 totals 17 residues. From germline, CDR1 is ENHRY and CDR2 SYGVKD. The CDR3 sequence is CAISESRQGFSGNTIYF. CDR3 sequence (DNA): TGTGCCATCAGTGAGTCAAGACAGGGTTTCTCTGGAAACACCATATATTTT.

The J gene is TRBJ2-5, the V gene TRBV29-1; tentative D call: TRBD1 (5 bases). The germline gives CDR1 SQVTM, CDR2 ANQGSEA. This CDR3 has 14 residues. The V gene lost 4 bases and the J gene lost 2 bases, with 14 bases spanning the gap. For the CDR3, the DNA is TGCAGCGTTGCTTACCGACAGAAACAAGAGACCCAGTACTTC. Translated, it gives CSVAYRQKQETQYF.

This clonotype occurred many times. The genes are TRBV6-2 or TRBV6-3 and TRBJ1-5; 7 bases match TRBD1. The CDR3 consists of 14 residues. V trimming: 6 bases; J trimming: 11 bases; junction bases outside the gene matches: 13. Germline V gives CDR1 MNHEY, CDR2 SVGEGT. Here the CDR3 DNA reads TGTGCCAGCAGCACCGGACAGGCCTCGGATGCCCAGCATTTT. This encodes CASSTGQASDAQHF.

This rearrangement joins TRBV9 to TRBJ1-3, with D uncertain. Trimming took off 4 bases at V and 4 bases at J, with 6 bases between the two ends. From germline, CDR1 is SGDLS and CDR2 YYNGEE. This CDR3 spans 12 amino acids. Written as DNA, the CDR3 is TGTGCCAGCAGCCCGTTCGGAAACACCATATATTTT. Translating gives CASSPFGNTIYF. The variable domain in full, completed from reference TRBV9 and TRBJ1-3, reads DSGVTQTPKHLITATGQRVTLRCSPRSGDLSVYWYQQSLDQGLQFLIQYYNGEERAKGNILERFSAQQFPDLHSELNLSSLELGDSALYFCASSPFGNTIYFGEGSWLTVV.